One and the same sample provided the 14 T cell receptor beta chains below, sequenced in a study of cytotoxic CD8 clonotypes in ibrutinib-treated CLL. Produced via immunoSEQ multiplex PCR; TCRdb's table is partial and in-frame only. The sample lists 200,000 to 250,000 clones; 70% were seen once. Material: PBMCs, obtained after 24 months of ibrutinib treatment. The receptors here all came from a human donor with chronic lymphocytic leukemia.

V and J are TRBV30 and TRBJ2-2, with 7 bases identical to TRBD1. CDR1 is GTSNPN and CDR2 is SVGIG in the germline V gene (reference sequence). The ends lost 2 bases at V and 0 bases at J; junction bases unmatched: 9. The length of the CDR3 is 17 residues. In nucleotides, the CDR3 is TGTGCCTGGAGTTCCCCCCGGGGACAGCCGAACACCGGGGAGCTGTTTTTT. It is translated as CAWSSPRGQPNTGELFF.

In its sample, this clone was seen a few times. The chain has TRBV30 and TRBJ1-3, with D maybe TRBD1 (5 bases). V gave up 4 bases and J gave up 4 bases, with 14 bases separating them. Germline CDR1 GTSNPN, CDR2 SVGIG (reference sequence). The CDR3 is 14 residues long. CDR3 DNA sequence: TGTGCCTGGACCCTGGGGCAGCCCGGAAACACCATATATTTT. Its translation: CAWTLGQPGNTIYF.

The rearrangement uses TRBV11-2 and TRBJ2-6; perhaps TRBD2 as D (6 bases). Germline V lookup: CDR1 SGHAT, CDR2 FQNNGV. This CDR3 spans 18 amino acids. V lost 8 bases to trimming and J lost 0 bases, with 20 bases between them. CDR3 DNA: TGTGCCAGCCCCCTCGGGAGTGAGGTATTCTCTGGGGCCAACGTCCTGACTTTC. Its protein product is CASPLGSEVFSGANVLTF.

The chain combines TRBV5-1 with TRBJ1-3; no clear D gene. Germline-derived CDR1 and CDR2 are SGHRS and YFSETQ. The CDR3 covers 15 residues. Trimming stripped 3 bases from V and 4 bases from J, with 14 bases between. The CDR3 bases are TGCGCCAGCAGCTCCCAAGGCGGCACCGGAAACACCATATATTTT. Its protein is CASSSQGGTGNTIYF.

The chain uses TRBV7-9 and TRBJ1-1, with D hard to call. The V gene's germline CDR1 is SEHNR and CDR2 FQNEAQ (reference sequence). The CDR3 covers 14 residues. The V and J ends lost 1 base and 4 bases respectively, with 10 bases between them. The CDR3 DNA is TGTGCCAGCAGCTTAGGTAAGGGTAGCACTGAAGCTTTCTTT. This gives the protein CASSLGKGSTEAFF.

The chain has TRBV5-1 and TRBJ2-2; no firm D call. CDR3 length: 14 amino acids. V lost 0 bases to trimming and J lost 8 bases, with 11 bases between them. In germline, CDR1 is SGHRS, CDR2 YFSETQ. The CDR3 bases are TGCGCCAGCAGCTTGGATCATTCGGAGGGGGAGCTGTTTTTT. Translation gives CASSLDHSEGELFF.

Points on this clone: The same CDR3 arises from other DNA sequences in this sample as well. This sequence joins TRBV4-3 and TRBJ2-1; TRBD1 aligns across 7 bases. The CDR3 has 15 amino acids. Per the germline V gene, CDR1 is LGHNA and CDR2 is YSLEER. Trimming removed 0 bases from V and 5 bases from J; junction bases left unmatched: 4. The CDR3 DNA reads TGCGCCAGCAGCCAAGATACAGGGGTAGACAATGAGCAGTTCTTC. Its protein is CASSQDTGVDNEQFF.

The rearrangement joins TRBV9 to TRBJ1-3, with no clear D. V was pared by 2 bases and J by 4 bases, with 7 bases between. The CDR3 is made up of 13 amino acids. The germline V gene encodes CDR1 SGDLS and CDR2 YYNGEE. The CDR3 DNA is TGTGCCAGCAGCGTGTTACAGGGAAACACCATATATTTT. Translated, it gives CASSVLQGNTIYF.

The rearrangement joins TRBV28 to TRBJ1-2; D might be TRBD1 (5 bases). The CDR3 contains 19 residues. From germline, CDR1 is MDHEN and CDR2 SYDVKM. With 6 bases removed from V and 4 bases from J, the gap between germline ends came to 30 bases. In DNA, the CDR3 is TGTGCCAGCAGCACCGACCCCCCAGCCCCAGACAGTGACTCCTATGGCTACACCTTC. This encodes CASSTDPPAPDSDSYGYTF.

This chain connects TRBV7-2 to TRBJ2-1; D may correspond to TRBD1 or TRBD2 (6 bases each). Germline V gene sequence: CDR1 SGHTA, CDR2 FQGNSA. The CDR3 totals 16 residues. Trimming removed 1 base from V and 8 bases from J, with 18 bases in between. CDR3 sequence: CASSLEGGNYWDEQFF. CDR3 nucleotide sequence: TGTGCCAGCAGCTTAGAGGGGGGAAACTACTGGGATGAGCAGTTCTTC.

The CDR3, as DNA: TGTGCCAGCAGTTTCAGCCCCGGTTTAAATACCCAGCATTTT. Translation: CASSFSPGLNTQHF. The chain employs TRBV28 and TRBJ1-5; D is ambiguous. CDR1 is MDHEN, CDR2 SYDVKM, per germline. The CDR3 covers 14 residues. V dropped 3 bases and J dropped 11 bases, with 17 bases sitting between them.

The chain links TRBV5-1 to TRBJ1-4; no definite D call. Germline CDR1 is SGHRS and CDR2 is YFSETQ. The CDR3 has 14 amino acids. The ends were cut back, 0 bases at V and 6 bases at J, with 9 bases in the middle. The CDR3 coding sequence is TGCGCCAGCAGCTTGGAACAGAGACATGAAAAACTGTTTTTT. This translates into CASSLEQRHEKLFF.

CDR3 bases: TGTGCCTGGAATCTAGTGGGCGCCTACGAGCAGTACTTC. Translated, it gives CAWNLVGAYEQYF. This rearrangement joins TRBV30 to TRBJ2-7; D remains ambiguous. V was cut by 4 bases and J by 2 bases, with 12 bases left in between. The V gene's germline CDR1 is GTSNPN and CDR2 SVGIG (reference sequence). This CDR3 has 13 amino acids.

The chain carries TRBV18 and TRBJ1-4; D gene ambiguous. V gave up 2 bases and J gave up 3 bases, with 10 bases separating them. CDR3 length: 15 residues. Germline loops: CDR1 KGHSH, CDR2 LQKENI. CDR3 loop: CASSPDGVANEKLFF. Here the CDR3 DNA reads TGTGCCAGCTCACCAGACGGGGTTGCTAATGAAAAACTGTTTTTT.